This T cell receptor beta chain was profiled in a study of patients and donors after allogeneic stem cell transplantation. V was pared by 0 bases and J by 4 bases, with 13 bases between. CDR1 is SQVTM and CDR2 is ANQGSEA in the germline V gene. The CDR3 totals 14 residues. In this sample, this clonotype turned up a few times. One entry per CDR3 protein results from TCRdb running MiXCR on the RT-PCR reads. The sample carries about 960,000 distinct CDR3 sequences, under 20% recorded once. Sequenced sample: blood, either unsorted or a sorted T cell fraction (not recorded which). The chain carries TRBV29-1 and TRBJ2-7, with unresolved D. The origin of this receptor is a human donor who was either an allogeneic HSCT recipient or a stem cell or donor lymphocyte infusion donor (not recorded which). It is not recorded whose cells these are; they may come from a transplant donor. The CDR3 spells CSVEEGGVGYEQYF. CDR3 nucleotides: TGCAGCGTTGAAGAGGGTGGTGTAGGGTACGAGCAGTACTTC.